This TCR beta chain was identified in a study of STAT5B mutations in CD4+ large granular lymphocyte leukemia. Study-wide findings and caveats: TRBV06-family usage was enriched in top patient clones (8/27) versus controls (2/35).

Sequencing used immunoSEQ multiplex PCR; TCRdb keeps in-frame clones, though not all of them. There are some 7,700 clones in the sample; roughly 86% occur only once, and 50% lies in the top ten. V lost 4 bases to trimming and J lost 1 base; unmatched junction nucleotides: 8. The CDR3 contains 16 residues. Germline values: CDR1 SGDLS, CDR2 YYNGEE. This clone was found a few times. As yet, its antigen is unknown. The TCR originated in a woman aged 70-85 years with CD4+ T-cell large granular lymphocyte leukemia. V usage is TRBV9 and J usage is TRBJ2-7, with TRBD2 matching 10 bases. Sequencing was carried out using PBMCs. The CDR3: CASSTHSGGASYEQYF. The CDR3 bases are TGTGCCAGCAGCACCCACAGCGGGGGGGCTTCCTACGAGCAGTACTTC.